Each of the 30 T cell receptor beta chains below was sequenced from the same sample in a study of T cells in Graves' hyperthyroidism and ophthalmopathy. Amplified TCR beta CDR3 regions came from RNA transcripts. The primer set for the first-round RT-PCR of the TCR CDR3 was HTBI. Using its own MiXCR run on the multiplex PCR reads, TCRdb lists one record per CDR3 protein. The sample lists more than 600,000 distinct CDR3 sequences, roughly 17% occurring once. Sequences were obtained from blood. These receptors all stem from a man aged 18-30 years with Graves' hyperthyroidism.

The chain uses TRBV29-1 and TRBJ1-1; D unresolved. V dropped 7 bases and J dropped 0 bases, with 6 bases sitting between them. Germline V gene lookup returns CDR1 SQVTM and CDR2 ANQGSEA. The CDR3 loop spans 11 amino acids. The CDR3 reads CSGRMNTEAFF. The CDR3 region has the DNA TGCAGCGGACGTATGAACACTGAAGCTTTCTTT.

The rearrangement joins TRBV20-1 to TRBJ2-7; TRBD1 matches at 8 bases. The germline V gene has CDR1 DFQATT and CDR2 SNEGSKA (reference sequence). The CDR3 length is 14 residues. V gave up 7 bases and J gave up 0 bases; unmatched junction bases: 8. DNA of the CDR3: TGCAGTGTTAACGGGGACAGGAGCTCCTACGAGCAGTACTTC. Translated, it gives CSVNGDRSSYEQYF.

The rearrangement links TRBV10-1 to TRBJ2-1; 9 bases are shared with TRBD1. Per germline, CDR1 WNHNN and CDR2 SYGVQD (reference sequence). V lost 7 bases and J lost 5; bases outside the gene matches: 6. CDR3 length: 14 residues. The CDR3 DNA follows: TGCGCCAGCACCCCTGACAGGGGGAACAATGAGCAGTTCTTC. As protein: CASTPDRGNNEQFF.

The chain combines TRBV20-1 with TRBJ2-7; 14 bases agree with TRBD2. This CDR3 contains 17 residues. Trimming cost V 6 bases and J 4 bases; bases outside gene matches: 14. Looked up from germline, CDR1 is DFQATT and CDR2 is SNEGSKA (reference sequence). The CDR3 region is CSAPGTSGSSGGYEQYF. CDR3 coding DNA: TGCAGTGCCCCCGGGACTAGCGGGAGCTCTGGTGGGTACGAGCAGTACTTC.

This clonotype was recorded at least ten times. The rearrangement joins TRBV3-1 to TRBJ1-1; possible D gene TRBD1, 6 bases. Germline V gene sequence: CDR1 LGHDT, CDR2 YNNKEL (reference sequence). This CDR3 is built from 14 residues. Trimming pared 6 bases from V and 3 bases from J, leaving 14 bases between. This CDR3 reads CASSMTGGDTEAFF. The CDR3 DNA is TGTGCCAGCAGTATGACAGGAGGTGACACTGAAGCTTTCTTT.

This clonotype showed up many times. CDR3 in amino acids: CASTNYRAARGEQFF. CDR3 sequence (DNA): TGTGCCAGCACTAATTACCGGGCTGCCAGAGGAGAGCAGTTCTTC. The J gene is TRBJ2-1, the V gene TRBV6-1; D is unresolved. CDR3 size: 15 residues. The germline V gene has CDR1 MNHNS and CDR2 SASEGT. Trimming left V 7 bases short and J 10 bases short, with 23 bases between.

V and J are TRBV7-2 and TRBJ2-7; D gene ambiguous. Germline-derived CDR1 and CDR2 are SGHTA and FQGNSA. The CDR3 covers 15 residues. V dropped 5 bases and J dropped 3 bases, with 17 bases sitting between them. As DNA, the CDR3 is TGTGCCAGCAGCCTAAGCCCTCTAGGTGGCTACGAGCAGTACTTC. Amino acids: CASSLSPLGGYEQYF.

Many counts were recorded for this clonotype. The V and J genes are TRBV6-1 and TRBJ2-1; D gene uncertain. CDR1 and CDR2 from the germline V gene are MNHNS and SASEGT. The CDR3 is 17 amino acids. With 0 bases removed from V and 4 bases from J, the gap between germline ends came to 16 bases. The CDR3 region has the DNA TGTGCCAGCAGTGAAGCCCTAGTTTCCCAGTTGTACAATGAGCAGTTCTTC. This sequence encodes CASSEALVSQLYNEQFF.

For the CDR3, the DNA is TGTGCCAGTAGTTGTATCCAAGGGGGAACTGAAGCTTTCTTT. As protein: CASSCIQGGTEAFF. The chain uses TRBV19 and TRBJ1-1, with D perhaps matching TRBD1 (6 bases). Trimming took 5 bases from V and 5 from J, leaving 15 bases between them. Germline CDR1 LNHDA, CDR2 SQIVND (reference sequence). The CDR3 length is 14 residues.

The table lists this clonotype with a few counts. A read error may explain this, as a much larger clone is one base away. The CDR3 DNA sequence: TGTGCCAACAGCCAAGAGAGAACCGGGGCCAACGTCCTGACTTTC. Its translation is CANSQERTGANVLTF. The chain combines TRBV3-1 with TRBJ2-6; D unclear. The CDR3 consists of 15 residues. Germline loops: CDR1 LGHDT, CDR2 YNNKEL (reference sequence).

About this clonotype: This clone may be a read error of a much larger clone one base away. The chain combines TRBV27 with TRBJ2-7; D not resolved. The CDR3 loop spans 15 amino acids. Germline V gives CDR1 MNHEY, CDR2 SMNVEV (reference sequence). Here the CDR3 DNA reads TGTGCCAGCAGTTACGGGCCGATGGCCTCCCACGAGCAGTACTTC. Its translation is CASSYGPMASHEQYF.

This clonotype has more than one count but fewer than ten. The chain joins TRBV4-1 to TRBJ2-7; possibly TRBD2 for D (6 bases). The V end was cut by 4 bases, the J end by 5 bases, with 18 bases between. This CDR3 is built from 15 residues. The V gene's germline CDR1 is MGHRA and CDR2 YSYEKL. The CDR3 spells CASSLQEGLGHEQYF. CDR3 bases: TGCGCCAGCAGCCTTCAGGAGGGGCTGGGCCACGAGCAGTACTTC.

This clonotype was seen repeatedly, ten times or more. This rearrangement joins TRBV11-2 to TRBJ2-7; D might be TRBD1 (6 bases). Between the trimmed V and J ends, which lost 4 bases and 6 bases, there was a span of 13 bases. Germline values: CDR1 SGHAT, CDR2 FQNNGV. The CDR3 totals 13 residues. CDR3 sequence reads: CASSWVQGREQYF. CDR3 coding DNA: TGTGCCAGCAGCTGGGTACAGGGACGCGAGCAGTACTTC.

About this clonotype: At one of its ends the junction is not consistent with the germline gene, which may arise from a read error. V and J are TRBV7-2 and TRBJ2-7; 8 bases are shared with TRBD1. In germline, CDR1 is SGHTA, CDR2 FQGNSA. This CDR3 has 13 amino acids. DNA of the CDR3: TGTGCCAGCAGCTTGGACAGGGCCTACGGGCAGTACTTC. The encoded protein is CASSLDRAYGQYF. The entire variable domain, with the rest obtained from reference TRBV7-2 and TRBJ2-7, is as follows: GAGVSQSPSNKVTEKGKDVELRCDPISGHTALYWYRQSLGQGLEFLIYFQGNSAPDKSGLPSDRFSAERTGGSVSTLTIQRTQQEDSAVYLCASSLDRAYGQYFGPGTRLTVT.

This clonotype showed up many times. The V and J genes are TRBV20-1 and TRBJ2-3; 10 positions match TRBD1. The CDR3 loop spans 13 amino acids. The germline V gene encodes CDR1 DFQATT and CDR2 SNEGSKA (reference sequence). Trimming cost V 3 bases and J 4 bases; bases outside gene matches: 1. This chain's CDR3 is CSARTGGPDTQYF. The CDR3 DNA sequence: TGCAGTGCTAGGACAGGGGGCCCAGATACGCAGTATTTT.

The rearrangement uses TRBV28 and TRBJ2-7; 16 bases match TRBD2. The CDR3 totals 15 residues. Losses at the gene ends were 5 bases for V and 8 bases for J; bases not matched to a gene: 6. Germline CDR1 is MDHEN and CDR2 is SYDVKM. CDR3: CASSLGTSGRAQQYF. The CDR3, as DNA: TGTGCCAGCAGTCTTGGGACTAGCGGGAGGGCCCAGCAGTACTTC.

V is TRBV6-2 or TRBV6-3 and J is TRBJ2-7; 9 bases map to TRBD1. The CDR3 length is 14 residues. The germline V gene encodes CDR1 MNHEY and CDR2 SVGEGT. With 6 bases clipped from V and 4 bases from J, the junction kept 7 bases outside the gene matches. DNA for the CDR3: TGTGCCAGCAGCCGACAGGGGGATCGATACGAGCAGTACTTC. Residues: CASSRQGDRYEQYF.

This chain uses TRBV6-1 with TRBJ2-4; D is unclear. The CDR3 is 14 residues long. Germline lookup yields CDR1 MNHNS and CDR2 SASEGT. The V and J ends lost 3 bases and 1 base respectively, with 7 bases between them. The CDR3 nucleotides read TGTGCCAGCAGTGATTGGGTTGCCAAAAACATTCAGTACTTC. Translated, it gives CASSDWVAKNIQYF.

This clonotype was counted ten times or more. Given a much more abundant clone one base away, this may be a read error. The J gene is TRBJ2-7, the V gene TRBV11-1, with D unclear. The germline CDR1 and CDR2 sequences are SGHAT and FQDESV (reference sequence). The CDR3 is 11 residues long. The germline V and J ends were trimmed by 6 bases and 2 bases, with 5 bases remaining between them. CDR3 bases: TGTGCCAGCAGATCCACCTACGAGCAGTACTTC. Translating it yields CASRSTYEQYF.

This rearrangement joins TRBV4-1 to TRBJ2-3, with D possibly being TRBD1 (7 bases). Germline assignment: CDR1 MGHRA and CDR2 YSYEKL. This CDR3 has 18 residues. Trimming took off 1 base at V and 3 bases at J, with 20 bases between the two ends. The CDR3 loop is CASSQGQGGGGGTDTQYF. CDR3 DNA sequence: TGCGCCAGCAGCCAAGGGCAGGGAGGAGGGGGCGGAACAGATACGCAGTATTTT.

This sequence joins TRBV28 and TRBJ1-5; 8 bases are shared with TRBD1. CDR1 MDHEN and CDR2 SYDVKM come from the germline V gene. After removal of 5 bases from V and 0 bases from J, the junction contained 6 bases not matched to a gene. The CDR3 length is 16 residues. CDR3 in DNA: TGTGCCAGCAGTCGGACAGGGACCCGTAGCAATCAGCCCCAGCATTTT. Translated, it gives CASSRTGTRSNQPQHF.

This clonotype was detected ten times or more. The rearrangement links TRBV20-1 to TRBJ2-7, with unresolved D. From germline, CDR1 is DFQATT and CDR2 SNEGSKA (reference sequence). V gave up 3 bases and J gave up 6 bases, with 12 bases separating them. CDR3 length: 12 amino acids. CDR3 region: CSARKGGSEQYF. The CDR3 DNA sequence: TGCAGTGCTAGGAAAGGCGGTTCCGAGCAGTACTTC.

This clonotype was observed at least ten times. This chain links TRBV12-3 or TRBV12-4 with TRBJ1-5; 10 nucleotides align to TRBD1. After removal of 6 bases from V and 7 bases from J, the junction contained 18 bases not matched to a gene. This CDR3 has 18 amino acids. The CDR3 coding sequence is TGTGCCAGCAGCCGATCGATCATGGGACAGGGGAGGGAGCAGCCCCAGCATTTT. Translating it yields CASSRSIMGQGREQPQHF.

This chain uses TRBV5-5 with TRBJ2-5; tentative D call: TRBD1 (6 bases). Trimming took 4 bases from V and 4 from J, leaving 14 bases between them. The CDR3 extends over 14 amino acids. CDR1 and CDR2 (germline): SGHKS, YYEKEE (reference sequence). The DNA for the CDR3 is TGTGCCAGCAGCCACACAGGGATGGGAGAGACCCAGTACTTC. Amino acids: CASSHTGMGETQYF.

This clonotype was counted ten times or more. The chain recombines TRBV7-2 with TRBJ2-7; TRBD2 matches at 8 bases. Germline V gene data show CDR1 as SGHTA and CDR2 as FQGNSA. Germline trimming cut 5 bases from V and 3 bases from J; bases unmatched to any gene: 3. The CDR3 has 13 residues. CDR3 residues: CASSLGLVYEQYF. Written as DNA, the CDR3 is TGTGCCAGCAGCCTGGGACTAGTCTACGAGCAGTACTTC. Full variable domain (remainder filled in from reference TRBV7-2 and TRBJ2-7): GAGVSQSPSNKVTEKGKDVELRCDPISGHTALYWYRQSLGQGLEFLIYFQGNSAPDKSGLPSDRFSAERTGGSVSTLTIQRTQQEDSAVYLCASSLGLVYEQYFGPGTRLTVT.

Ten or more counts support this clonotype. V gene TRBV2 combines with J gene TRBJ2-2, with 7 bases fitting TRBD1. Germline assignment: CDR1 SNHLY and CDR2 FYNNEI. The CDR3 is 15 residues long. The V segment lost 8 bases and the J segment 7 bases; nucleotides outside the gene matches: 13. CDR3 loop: CASEVPTGTNGELFF. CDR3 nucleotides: TGTGCCAGCGAAGTCCCGACAGGGACCAACGGGGAGCTGTTTTTT.

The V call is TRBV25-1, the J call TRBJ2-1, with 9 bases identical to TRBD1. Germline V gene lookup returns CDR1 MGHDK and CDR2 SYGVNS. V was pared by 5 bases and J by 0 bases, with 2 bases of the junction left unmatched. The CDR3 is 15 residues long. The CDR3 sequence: CASSTGGSSYNEQFF. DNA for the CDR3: TGTGCCAGCAGTACAGGGGGCAGCTCCTACAATGAGCAGTTCTTC.

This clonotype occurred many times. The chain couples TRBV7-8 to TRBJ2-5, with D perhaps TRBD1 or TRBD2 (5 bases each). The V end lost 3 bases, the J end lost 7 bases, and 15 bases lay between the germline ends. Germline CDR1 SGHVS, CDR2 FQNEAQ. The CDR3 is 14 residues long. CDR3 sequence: CASSLAGTAGTQYF. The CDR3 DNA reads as TGTGCCAGCAGCTTGGCCGGGACGGCCGGGACCCAGTACTTC.

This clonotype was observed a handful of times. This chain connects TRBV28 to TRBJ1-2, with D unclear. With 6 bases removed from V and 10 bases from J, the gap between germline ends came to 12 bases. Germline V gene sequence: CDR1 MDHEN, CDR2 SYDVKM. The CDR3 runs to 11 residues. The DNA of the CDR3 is TGTGCCAGCAGAGACGCTTGGGTCTACACCTTC. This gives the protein CASRDAWVYTF.

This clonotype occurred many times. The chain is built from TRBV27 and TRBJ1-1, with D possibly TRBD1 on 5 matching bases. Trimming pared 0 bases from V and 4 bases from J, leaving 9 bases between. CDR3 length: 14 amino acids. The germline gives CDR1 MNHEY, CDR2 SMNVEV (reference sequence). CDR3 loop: CASSLSGAVTEAFF. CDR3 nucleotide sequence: TGTGCCAGCAGTTTATCAGGGGCGGTCACTGAAGCTTTCTTT.